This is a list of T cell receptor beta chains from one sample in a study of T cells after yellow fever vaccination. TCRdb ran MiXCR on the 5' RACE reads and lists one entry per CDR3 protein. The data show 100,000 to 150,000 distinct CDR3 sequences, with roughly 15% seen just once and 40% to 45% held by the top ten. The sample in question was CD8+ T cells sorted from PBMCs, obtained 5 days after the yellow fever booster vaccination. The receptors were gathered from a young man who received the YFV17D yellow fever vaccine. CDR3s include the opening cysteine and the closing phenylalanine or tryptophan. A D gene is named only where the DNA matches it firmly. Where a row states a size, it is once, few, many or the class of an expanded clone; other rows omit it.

TGTGCCAGCAGTAGGGTCAATGAGCAGTTCTTC	CASSRVNEQFF	TRBJ2-1	.	TRBV27	11	few
TGTGCCAGCACCATCCGGGGTTCTAATGAAAAACTGTTTTTT	CASTIRGSNEKLFF	TRBJ1-4	.	TRBV7-9	14	.
TGCGCCAGCAGCCCTAACGGGGGCAGGGATGAGCAGTTCTTC	CASSPNGGRDEQFF	TRBJ2-1	.	TRBV4-3	14	.
TGTGCCAGCAGCCCATCTGGACTAGCGGGGGAGGGGGAGACCCAGTACTTC	CASSPSGLAGEGETQYF	TRBJ2-5	TRBD2	TRBV9	17	few
TGTGCCAGCACCTCCCGACAGGGAGGGAGAAATGAGCAGTTCTTC	CASTSRQGGRNEQFF	TRBJ2-1	.	TRBV7-6	15	few
TGTGCCAGCACCCATGGGACAGGGTTAACCGGGGAGCTGTTTTTT	CASTHGTGLTGELFF	TRBJ2-2	TRBD1	TRBV11-2	15	.
TGTGCCAGCAGCATCCGGGGGGTGAGTGGAAACACCATATATTTT	CASSIRGVSGNTIYF	TRBJ1-3	.	TRBV9	15	few
TGCAGCGTTTGGACTAGCGGGGGGCATGAGCAGTTCTTC	CSVWTSGGHEQFF	TRBJ2-1	TRBD2	TRBV29-1	13	.
TGCGCCAGCAGTTGGACAGGGGGCGCCAACTATGGCTACACCTTC	CASSWTGGANYGYTF	TRBJ1-2	TRBD1	TRBV5-1	15	.
TGTGCCACCAGCAGCGGAGGCTTGGAGCAGTTCTTC	CATSSGGLEQFF	TRBJ2-1	.	TRBV15	12	few
TGTGCCAGCAGCTCAAATCGGGACAGGGGCTCCTACGAGCAGTACTTC	CASSSNRDRGSYEQYF	TRBJ2-7	TRBD1	TRBV7-9	16	few
TGTGCCAGCAGTGACAGAGGGGTGGGCACTGAAGCTTTCTTT	CASSDRGVGTEAFF	TRBJ1-1	.	TRBV2	14	.
TGCGCCAGCAGCCTGACAGGGTTCTCCTATAATTCACCCCTCCACTTT	CASSLTGFSYNSPLHF	TRBJ1-6	TRBD1	TRBV4-1	16	.
TGCGCCAGCAGCCAAGATCGCAAAGGGGGATGGACTGAAGCTTTCTTT	CASSQDRKGGWTEAFF	TRBJ1-1	.	TRBV4-1	16	few